This T cell receptor beta chain was sequenced during a study of identical twins. Many counts were recorded for this clonotype. Its antigen is as yet unknown. Carrying unique molecular identifiers, the cDNA also gained a universal primer site through template switching. Using its own MiXCR run on the 5' RACE reads, TCRdb lists one record per CDR3 protein. The repertoire holds 450,000 or so distinct CDR3 sequences, with approximately 14% as singletons. This CDR3 spans 15 amino acids. With 1 base clipped from V and 7 bases from J, the junction kept 9 bases outside the gene matches. Study-wide points: The same donors were not followed; conclusions instead depended on cross-sectional statistical analysis. Recombination models fit unrelated individuals' TCR alpha sharing but underestimated twins'.

These sequences were also reported in another study, on yellow fever vaccine responses in identical twins.

This receptor was identified in a young woman in good health. The chain recombines TRBV12-3 or TRBV12-4 with TRBJ2-7; 8 bases are shared with TRBD1. Sequenced sample: CD4+ T cells sorted from blood. This chain's CDR3 is CASSLDGQGLVEQYF. The CDR3 coding sequence is TGTGCCAGCAGTTTAGACGGACAGGGTCTTGTGGAGCAGTACTTC.